Presented here are 9 T cell receptor beta chains from one specimen sequenced in a study of cytomegalovirus exposure and HLA in healthy donors. The method was immunoSEQ multiplex PCR; TCRdb's version includes in-frame clones alone and lacks a portion of them. The table records about 130,000 clones, roughly 79% of them present only once. Sequencing input: PBMCs. Receptor source: a man aged 25 to 40 in good health and CMV-seropositive.

The chain carries TRBV5-4 and TRBJ2-1; a weak D match, TRBD2 (7 bases). CDR1 is SGHNT and CDR2 is YYREEE in the germline V gene (reference sequence). This CDR3 region has 15 residues. V was shortened by 4 bases and J by 0 bases, with 11 bases between the two germline ends. The CDR3 loop reads CASSLRGASYNEQFF. DNA for the CDR3: TGTGCCAGCAGCCTCCGGGGGGCCTCCTACAATGAGCAGTTCTTC.

For this clone: Other DNA sequences within the sample encode an identical CDR3. This chain uses TRBV27 with TRBJ1-2; 7 nucleotides match TRBD1. The V segment lost 5 bases and the J segment 4 bases; nucleotides outside the gene matches: 10. The CDR3 is 15 residues long. Germline CDR1 is MNHEY and CDR2 is SMNVEV (reference sequence). This CDR3 is CASSPRQGLPYGYTF. CDR3 coding DNA: TGTGCCAGCAGTCCTAGACAGGGTCTCCCCTATGGCTACACCTTC.

This sequence joins TRBV27 and TRBJ1-1; maybe TRBD1 (5 bases). This CDR3 has 14 amino acids. Trimming pared 5 bases from V and 5 bases from J, leaving 15 bases between. Germline V gene data show CDR1 as MNHEY and CDR2 as SMNVEV (reference sequence). This chain's CDR3 is CASSPRLGRTEAFF. DNA of the CDR3: TGTGCCAGCAGTCCTCGACTGGGGCGGACTGAAGCTTTCTTT.

The V gene is TRBV2, the J gene TRBJ2-2; 9 nucleotides agree with TRBD1. The trim removed 6 bases at V and 0 bases at J, leaving 2 bases unmatched. The germline CDR1 and CDR2 sequences are SNHLY and FYNNEI. The CDR3 totals 15 residues. The CDR3 protein is CASRGTGSNTGELFF. The CDR3 nucleotides read TGTGCCAGCAGGGGGACAGGGTCGAACACCGGGGAGCTGTTTTTT.

CDR3: CASSTGQGATNEKLFF. CDR3 nucleotide sequence: TGTGCCAGCAGCACAGGACAGGGGGCAACTAATGAAAAACTGTTTTTT. The genes are TRBV9 and TRBJ1-4, with 10 bases fitting TRBD1. The CDR3 covers 16 residues. With V trimmed by 4 bases and J by 0 bases, 3 bases remained unmatched. Germline V lookup: CDR1 SGDLS, CDR2 YYNGEE.

The rearrangement joins TRBV11-2 to TRBJ1-3, with D unresolved. The germline V and J ends were trimmed by 5 bases and 4 bases, with 12 bases remaining between them. Germline V gives CDR1 SGHAT, CDR2 FQNNGV. The CDR3 runs 14 residues. The CDR3 sequence: CASSPRPRGNTIYF. CDR3 DNA sequence: TGTGCCAGCAGCCCCCGCCCTAGGGGAAACACCATATATTTT.

J is TRBJ1-1 and V is TRBV2; TRBD1 might be the D (6 bases). The V end lost 4 bases, the J end lost 3 bases, and 12 bases lay between the germline ends. CDR1 and CDR2 (germline): SNHLY, FYNNEI. The CDR3 has 14 amino acids. The DNA of the CDR3 is TGTGCCAGCAGTGCTCAGACAGGTGACACTGAAGCTTTCTTT. Translated: CASSAQTGDTEAFF.

The genes are TRBV14 and TRBJ2-7; 7 nucleotides agree with TRBD1. This CDR3 contains 14 residues. J was trimmed by 5 bases and V by 3 bases; bases with no gene match: 7. Germline V gives CDR1 SGHDN, CDR2 FVKESK. CDR3 residues: CASSQADRAHEQYF. The CDR3 coding sequence is TGTGCCAGCAGCCAGGCAGACAGGGCCCACGAGCAGTACTTC.

V and J are TRBV2 and TRBJ2-3; 7 nucleotides line up with TRBD1. This CDR3 is 14 amino acids long. Losses at the gene ends were 6 bases for V and 0 bases for J; bases not matched to a gene: 3. The V gene's germline CDR1 is SNHLY and CDR2 FYNNEI. In DNA form, the CDR3 reads TGTGCCAGCAGGTGGGACAGAAGCACAGATACGCAGTATTTT. Its protein is CASRWDRSTDTQYF.